These 13 T cell receptor beta chains were sequenced from one sample in a study of CD8+CD57+ T cells in acquired aplastic anemia. It was genomic DNA that served as the template for profiling TCR beta VDJ and CDR3. TCRdb ran MiXCR on the reads and lists one entry per CDR3 protein. The table records about 180,000 distinct CDR3 sequences, 40% to 55% of them present only once. The sequenced material came from sorted CD4+, CD8+, or CD8+CD57+ T cells (not recorded which) from PBMCs. The receptors were gathered from a human donor in good health.

This chain links TRBV6-2 or TRBV6-3 with TRBJ2-3, with D unclear. The V end was cut by 6 bases, the J end by 2 bases, with 12 bases between. From germline, CDR1 is MNHEY and CDR2 SVGEGT. CDR3 length: 14 amino acids. The CDR3 loop is CASSRLRDTDTQYF. The CDR3 nucleotides read TGTGCCAGCAGCAGACTCCGTGACACAGATACGCAGTATTTT.

The CDR3 nucleotides read TGTGCCAGCAGTCCCTCGGGGTCGGACTACGAGCAGTACTTC. It yields the protein CASSPSGSDYEQYF. V gene TRBV6-5 combines with J gene TRBJ2-7; D is possibly TRBD2 (5 bases). Germline V CDR1 and CDR2: MNHEY, SVGAGI. The CDR3 length is 14 residues. V gave up 5 bases and J gave up 3 bases, with 14 bases separating them.

The chain uses TRBV6-5 and TRBJ2-7; TRBD2 is a possible D gene (6 bases). This CDR3 spans 14 amino acids. The V end lost 4 bases, the J end lost 6 bases, and 16 bases lay between the germline ends. Germline CDR1 is MNHEY and CDR2 is SVGAGI. CDR3 region: CASSLLGTESEQYF. The CDR3 region has the DNA TGTGCCAGCAGTTTACTAGGGACTGAGTCCGAGCAGTACTTC.

The chain joins TRBV24-1 to TRBJ2-1; D not certain. Germline V lookup: CDR1 KGHDR, CDR2 SFDVKD. The V end was cut by 4 bases, the J end by 0 bases, with 12 bases between. The CDR3 extends over 16 amino acids. The CDR3 loop reads CATSDYQSRSYNEQFF. CDR3 DNA sequence: TGTGCCACCAGTGACTATCAGTCCCGCTCCTACAATGAGCAGTTCTTC.

The chain is built from TRBV7-2 and TRBJ1-4; D possibly corresponds to TRBD1 (5 bases). Germline assignment: CDR1 SGHTA and CDR2 FQGNSA. Trimming removed 5 bases at V and 7 bases at J, with 17 bases between. This CDR3 comprises 15 residues. DNA for the CDR3: TGTGCCAGCAGCCAAACAGGCCAACGTAGTGAAAAACTGTTTTTT. Translation gives CASSQTGQRSEKLFF.

The table lists this clonotype with many counts. The chain joins TRBV20-1 to TRBJ2-3; 8 bases agree with TRBD1. Germline CDR1 DFQATT, CDR2 SNEGSKA (reference sequence). This CDR3 region has 17 residues. Trimming cost V 1 base and J 2 bases; bases outside gene matches: 11. Here the CDR3 reads CSARVTPDRGTTDTQYF. The CDR3 DNA is TGCAGTGCTAGAGTAACCCCTGACAGGGGAACCACAGATACGCAGTATTTT.

This sequence joins TRBV2 and TRBJ2-5, with a weak D call TRBD1 (5 bases). Gene TRBJ2-7 matches the end of the DNA better, so the J call may be wrong. Germline loops: CDR1 SNHLY, CDR2 FYNNEI. This CDR3 comprises 13 residues. CDR3 DNA: TGTGCCAGCAGAAATCAGGGAACCTACGAGCAGTACTTC. Protein product: CASRNQGTYEQYF.

The rearrangement joins TRBV12-5 to TRBJ2-5; no clear D gene. Trimming stripped 3 bases from V and 2 bases from J, with 10 bases between. Germline lookup yields CDR1 LGHNT and CDR2 FRNRAP. This CDR3 has 14 amino acids. The CDR3 nucleotides are TGTGCTAGTGGTTTATCCAGAGCTCAAGAGACCCAGTACTTC. It encodes CASGLSRAQETQYF.

The rearrangement uses TRBV6-2 or TRBV6-3 and TRBJ1-6; D might be TRBD1 (5 bases). Germline assignment: CDR1 MNHEY and CDR2 SVGEGT. V was clipped by 7 bases and J by 15 bases, with 16 bases between them. The CDR3 is made up of 12 amino acids. DNA of the CDR3: TGTGCCAGCAAATCCCAGGGCCCTAACCTCCACTTT. It specifies CASKSQGPNLHF.

The chain joins TRBV15 to TRBJ2-7; D tentatively reads TRBD1 or TRBD2 (5 bases each). The germline gives CDR1 LNHNV, CDR2 YYDKDF (reference sequence). The CDR3 length is 15 residues. V lost 3 bases to trimming and J lost 1 base, with 13 bases between them. This CDR3 is CATSSLVGTSYEQYF. In nucleotides, the CDR3 is TGTGCCACCAGCAGCTTGGTGGGGACGTCCTACGAGCAGTACTTC.

This clonotype has just one count. This chain connects TRBV5-1 to TRBJ2-6; D may be TRBD1 (5 bases). The V end was cut by 4 bases, the J end by 8 bases, with 13 bases between. The CDR3 is 14 amino acids. Germline V lookup: CDR1 SGHRS, CDR2 YFSETQ. The CDR3 DNA sequence: TGCGCCAGCAGCCTGGACATCAGGACCAACGTCCTGACTTTC. Encoded protein: CASSLDIRTNVLTF.

This clonotype has at least ten counts. The chain carries TRBV6-1 and TRBJ1-2; D remains unclear. Deletions cut 6 bases from V and 7 bases from J, with 12 bases between. This CDR3 region has 12 residues. Germline V gene lookup returns CDR1 MNHNS and CDR2 SASEGT. The CDR3: CASRDELVGYTF. In DNA form, the CDR3 reads TGTGCCAGCAGGGACGAGTTAGTTGGCTACACCTTC.

The chain has TRBV29-1 and TRBJ2-3; TRBD2 is a possible D gene (6 bases). Germline lookup yields CDR1 SQVTM and CDR2 ANQGSEA. V lost 2 bases and J 3 bases, leaving 12 bases between the germline ends. CDR3 size: 14 residues. CDR3 nucleotide sequence: TGCAGCGTTGAACAGGGAGGCGGAACAGATACGCAGTATTTT. Translating gives CSVEQGGGTDTQYF.